This TCR beta chain was sequenced during a study of cytomegalovirus exposure and HLA in healthy donors. Study findings and constraints: The study designated 160 or so TCR beta chains cytomegalovirus-associated. It was reportedly the case that the classifier diagnosed cytomegalovirus status with high specificity and sensitivity.

This clone was seen a handful of times. The antigen is unknown. Both 60 Vbeta primers and 13 Jbeta primers went into the PCR. Produced via immunoSEQ multiplex PCR; TCRdb's table is partial and in-frame only. The sample holds over 200,000 clones; about 75% are singletons and the top ten take 1.8%. This CDR3 has 15 residues. Germline CDR1 is MNHEY and CDR2 is SVGAGI. Trimming took 2 bases from V and 4 from J; bases not matched to a gene: 5. The sample was PBMCs. The clonotype originates from a woman in her 30s in good health and CMV-seronegative. The J gene is TRBJ1-2, the V gene TRBV6-5; 9 bases line up with TRBD1. This chain's CDR3 is CASSYQLTGGYGYTF. CDR3 DNA: TGTGCCAGCAGTTACCAGCTGACAGGGGGCTATGGCTACACCTTC.